A single sample is the source of the 18 T cell receptor beta chains below, sequenced in a study of response to subunit inactivated influenza vaccine. TCRdb re-called the RT-PCR reads through MiXCR, storing one row per CDR3 protein. Among around 790,000 distinct CDR3 sequences, about 20% were seen once, and the ten largest hold around 9.6%. The starting material was PBMCs from blood, obtained about 5 days after vaccination. The source of these receptors is a man aged 45-60 years who received an inactivated influenza vaccine.

This clonotype was seen a few times. The chain uses TRBV28 and TRBJ1-3; D unclear. The CDR3 is 15 residues long. Trimming pared 2 bases from V and 4 bases from J, leaving 12 bases between. Germline CDR1 is MDHEN and CDR2 is SYDVKM. CDR3 bases: TGTGCCAGCAGTTTAGGGCAGATAGCGGGAAACACCATATATTTT. It codes for CASSLGQIAGNTIYF.

There are a few counts of this clonotype. This chain uses TRBV10-3 with TRBJ2-5; 10 nucleotides line up with TRBD1. The CDR3 has 14 amino acids. The germline gives CDR1 ENHRY, CDR2 SYGVKD. The V and J ends lost 10 bases and 3 bases, in that order; junction bases with no gene match: 8. This chain's CDR3 is CASRDGTGEETQYF. The DNA for the CDR3 is TGTGCCAGCCGCGATGGGACAGGGGAAGAGACCCAGTACTTC.

This clonotype has only a few counts. The chain recombines TRBV12-3 or TRBV12-4 with TRBJ1-4, with a weak D call TRBD1 (5 bases). The CDR3 consists of 17 residues. V lost 6 bases, J lost 2 bases, and 19 bases lay in between. The CDR3 spells CASSPPAGRATNEKLFF. The CDR3 DNA reads as TGTGCCAGCAGCCCGCCGGCAGGGCGAGCCACTAATGAAAAACTGTTTTTT.

This clonotype was seen a handful of times. The chain has TRBV29-1 and TRBJ2-3; TRBD1 is a possible D gene (5 bases). V dropped 4 bases and J dropped 1 base, with 15 bases sitting between them. This CDR3 is 15 amino acids long. Germline CDR1 and CDR2: SQVTM and ANQGSEA. The chain's CDR3 is CSVVMLGRGTDTQYF. DNA of the CDR3: TGCAGCGTTGTAATGTTGGGGCGAGGCACAGATACGCAGTATTTT.

The rearrangement joins TRBV15 to TRBJ2-3; 10 nucleotides align to TRBD1. The CDR3 is 13 amino acids. The V and J ends lost 8 bases and 3 bases, in that order; junction bases with no gene match: 2. The germline V gene encodes CDR1 LNHNV and CDR2 YYDKDF (reference sequence). In DNA, the CDR3 is TGTGCCACCGGACAGGGGGTAACAGATACGCAGTATTTT. It codes for CATGQGVTDTQYF.

The rearrangement links TRBV7-2 to TRBJ1-1; 7 positions match TRBD1. This CDR3 is built from 15 residues. Germline loops: CDR1 SGHTA, CDR2 FQGNSA. J was trimmed by 2 bases and V by 6 bases; bases with no gene match: 9. Written as DNA, the CDR3 is TGTGCCAGCAGGCCACAGGGAGGGGGCAACACTGAAGCTTTCTTT. It translates to CASRPQGGGNTEAFF.

This clonotype showed up many times. This rearrangement joins TRBV4-1 to TRBJ1-1; D remains unclear. CDR3 length equals 14 residues. In germline, CDR1 is MGHRA, CDR2 YSYEKL. Trimming removed 1 base at V and 1 base at J, with 7 bases between. CDR3 loop: CASSQVSGNTEAFF. The CDR3 bases are TGCGCCAGCAGCCAAGTATCAGGGAACACTGAAGCTTTCTTT.

In this sample, this clonotype turned up a few times. This sequence joins TRBV20-1 and TRBJ2-7; possible D gene TRBD2, 5 bases. Germline-derived CDR1 and CDR2 are DFQATT and SNEGSKA (reference sequence). V was trimmed by 2 bases and J by 9 bases, leaving 14 bases between them. The CDR3 extends over 12 amino acids. The CDR3 protein is CSARPGDIAQYF. The CDR3 DNA is TGCAGTGCTAGACCCGGGGATATTGCGCAGTACTTC.

The rearrangement joins TRBV28 to TRBJ1-2; D is ambiguous. The V gene's germline CDR1 is MDHEN and CDR2 SYDVKM. V lost 8 bases to trimming and J lost 2 bases, with 12 bases between them. The CDR3 spans 13 residues. The chain's CDR3 is CASAAARNYGYTF. Here the CDR3 DNA reads TGTGCCAGCGCGGCGGCGAGAAACTATGGCTACACCTTC.

At least ten counts were recorded for this clonotype. The CDR3 protein is CASSKGTGGTEAFF. The CDR3 DNA sequence: TGTGCCAGCAGCAAAGGGACAGGGGGGACTGAAGCTTTCTTT. The rearrangement links TRBV5-5 to TRBJ1-1, with 11 bases identical to TRBD1. Germline V CDR1 and CDR2: SGHKS, YYEKEE (reference sequence). This CDR3 spans 14 amino acids. The V and J ends lost 4 bases and 5 bases, in that order; junction bases with no gene match: 4.

The genes are TRBV21-1 and TRBJ2-5; TRBD2 is the table's D call and was not checked against the DNA. TRBV21-1 is designated a pseudogene. CDR3 size: 18 residues. CDR3: CASSKETAGRAEQETQYF. In DNA form, the CDR3 reads TGTGCCAGCAGCAAAGAGACAGCAGGGAGGGCAGAACAGGAGACCCAGTACTTC.

This clonotype was counted a few times. The chain couples TRBV5-8 to TRBJ2-5; 9 bases line up with TRBD2. With 0 bases clipped from V and 2 bases from J, the junction kept 5 bases outside the gene matches. Germline V gene sequence: CDR1 SGHTS, CDR2 YDEGEE. CDR3 size: 16 residues. CDR3 DNA sequence: TGTGCCAGCAGCTTGGGACTAGCGGTCATACAAGAGACCCAGTACTTC. It translates to CASSLGLAVIQETQYF.

V usage is TRBV15 and J usage is TRBJ2-7; the match to TRBD2 covers 9 bases. Trimming took 0 bases from V and 7 from J; bases not matched to a gene: 7. Germline CDR1 and CDR2: LNHNV and YYDKDF (reference sequence). There are 15 residues in the CDR3. The CDR3: CATSRDTRLAVEQYF. The CDR3 DNA reads as TGTGCCACCAGCAGAGATACCCGACTAGCGGTGGAGCAGTACTTC.

This clonotype was counted a few times. V gene TRBV10-3 combines with J gene TRBJ2-3, with D perhaps matching TRBD1 (5 bases). The CDR3 runs to 16 residues. The V gene lost 4 bases and the J gene lost 0 bases, with 14 bases spanning the gap. Per the germline V gene, CDR1 is ENHRY and CDR2 is SYGVKD. The CDR3 here is CAISVSDTDSTDTQYF. In DNA, the CDR3 is TGTGCCATCAGTGTATCGGACACCGATAGCACAGATACGCAGTATTTT.

This clonotype was detected only a few times. The V and J genes are TRBV7-9 and TRBJ2-7; 12 nucleotides match TRBD2. There are 17 residues in the CDR3. CDR1 is SEHNR, CDR2 FQNEAQ, per germline (reference sequence). Trimming took 4 bases from V and 2 from J; bases not matched to a gene: 9. The CDR3 here is CASSSRTSGASTYEQYF. The CDR3, as DNA: TGTGCCAGCAGCTCCAGGACTAGCGGGGCTTCTACCTACGAGCAGTACTTC.

This clonotype has ten or more counts. The J gene is TRBJ2-2, the V gene TRBV12-3 or TRBV12-4, with 8 bases fitting TRBD2. The ends lost 3 bases at V and 5 bases at J; junction bases unmatched: 2. CDR3 length: 14 residues. CDR3 amino acids: CASSLGLGTGELFF. The CDR3 region has the DNA TGTGCCAGCAGTTTGGGACTAGGAACCGGGGAGCTGTTTTTT.

The J gene is TRBJ2-7, the V gene TRBV20-1, with TRBD1 matching 7 bases. Germline assignment: CDR1 DFQATT and CDR2 SNEGSKA (reference sequence). This CDR3 region has 15 residues. J was trimmed by 3 bases and V by 0 bases; bases with no gene match: 8. For the CDR3, the DNA is TGCAGTGCTAGAGATTCGGCAGGGGGTTACTACGAGCAGTACTTC. It specifies CSARDSAGGYYEQYF.

This clonotype was seen more than once but under ten times. The chain links TRBV5-1 to TRBJ2-1; D gene ambiguous. The CDR3 consists of 13 residues. The germline CDR1 and CDR2 sequences are SGHRS and YFSETQ. The ends were cut back, 2 bases at V and 6 bases at J, with 9 bases in the middle. The CDR3 coding sequence is TGCGCCAGCAGCTTCCAACCCGGCAATGAGCAGTTCTTC. It yields the protein CASSFQPGNEQFF.